Here is one TCR beta chain with its context. Its antigen remains unidentified. How the authors handled the data: The distant-metastasis classifier for papillary thyroid cancer was built from CDR3 differences across clinicopathological groups. TCRdb re-clonotyped the PCR reads through MiXCR. V and J calls and clone size were set by TCRdb, not the authors. The sample includes some 55,000 clones, roughly 29% of them seen just once. These data belong to a study of metastatic and nonmetastatic thyroid tumors. Across the whole study: Repertoires of blood and of tissue (tumor or nodule) from malignant and benign thyroid patients were compared. Findings and caveats of the study: In blood and tumor, TCR beta diversity was reportedly significantly higher in malignant thyroid tumors than in benign nodules.

All patients were untreated before thyroid surgery. V lost 0 bases to trimming and J lost 4 bases, with 4 bases between them. Germline V gene data show CDR1 as MNHEY and CDR2 as SVGAGI. The CDR3 has 12 residues. Material for sequencing was blood. The chain is built from TRBV6-5 and TRBJ2-7; D ambiguous. This clonotype was sampled from a female donor with papillary thyroid cancer or a benign thyroid nodule (not recorded which). Some clones in this sample may be carry-over from other donors' samples. CDR3 sequence: CASSYSEYEQYF. In nucleotides, the CDR3 is TGTGCCAGCAGTTACTCGGAGTACGAGCAGTACTTC.